This is a list of T cell receptor beta chains from one sample in a study of shared clonotypes between healthy human individuals. Assay: immunoSEQ multiplex PCR; the TCRdb copy retains only in-frame clones and omits some. The sample has over 2,000,000 clones; 90% to 95% are singletons. Input material: naive CD8+ T cells from PBMCs. The receptors shown here come from a man aged 18 to 30 in good health. Some clones in this sample may be carry-over from other donors' samples. The CDR3 runs from the conserved cysteine through the conserved F or W. D genes are given only for firm matches. Clone size appears in some rows only: once, few, many, or a class for an expanded clone.

V	D	J	size	DNA	CDR3
TRBV11-2	TRBD2	TRBJ2-7	.	TGTGCCAGCAGCCTAGCGGGAGGGGGGTCCTACGAGCAGTACTTC	CASSLAGGGSYEQYF
TRBV7-6	.	TRBJ2-2	.	TGTGCCAGCAGCCTAGACTTCTCAAACACCGGGGAGCTGTTTTTT	CASSLDFSNTGELFF
TRBV6-1	.	TRBJ2-7	.	TGTGCCAGCAGTGAAACGGGCCCAGGGGGGACGCAGTACTTC	CASSETGPGGTQYF
TRBV20-1	.	TRBJ2-3	.	TGCAGTGCGGTGGGAGATACGCAGTATTTT	CSAVGDTQYF
TRBV7-6	.	TRBJ1-1	.	TGTGCCAGCAGCTTAGATGGGGGGGTGCTGAACACTGAAGCTTTCTTT	CASSLDGGVLNTEAFF
TRBV9	TRBD2	TRBJ2-5	.	TGTGCCAGCAGCTCGGGACTAGCGGGAGGAGGGGAGACCCAGTACTTC	CASSSGLAGGGETQYF
TRBV7-9	.	TRBJ1-4	.	TGTGCCAGCAGCTTAGGTCGGGCAGGGGCTAATGAAAAACTGTTTTTT	CASSLGRAGANEKLFF
TRBV5-6	.	TRBJ2-1	.	TGTGCCAGCAGCCCGGGACTCATAGCGTTAGCCTACAATGAGCAGTTCTTC	CASSPGLIALAYNEQFF
TRBV5-4	TRBD2	TRBJ2-7	once	TGTGCCAGCAGCTTGCCGGGACTACACGAGCAGTACTTC	CASSLPGLHEQYF
TRBV27	TRBD1	TRBJ2-7	.	TGTGCCAGCAGCCCCTCTCGGACAGGGGGTTACGAGCAGTACTTC	CASSPSRTGGYEQYF
TRBV28	TRBD2	TRBJ2-7	.	TGTGCCAGCAGTATGGGACTAGCTCCCTACGAGCAGTACTTC	CASSMGLAPYEQYF
TRBV7-9	.	TRBJ1-2	.	TGTGCCAGCAGCGCCCCCCTTACCGGAGGCTACACCTTC	CASSAPLTGGYTF
TRBV7-8	.	TRBJ2-5	.	TGTGCCAGCAGCTTACGGCAGGCGTTAAAAGAGACCCAGTACTTC	CASSLRQALKETQYF
TRBV5-6	.	TRBJ1-2	.	TGTGCCAGCAGCTTGTGGGAGGCAGGGGCCAACTATGGCTACACCTTC	CASSLWEAGANYGYTF
TRBV6-6	.	TRBJ1-5	.	TGTGCCAGCAGTTACTTGGCGGGGCGAGACAATCAGCCCCAGCATTTT	CASSYLAGRDNQPQHF
TRBV19	.	TRBJ2-3	.	TGTGCCAGTAGTATAGTAGGAGGAGATACGCAGTATTTT	CASSIVGGDTQYF
TRBV7-2	TRBD2	TRBJ2-7	.	TGTGCCAGCACCATGTTGACTAGCAGATACGAGCAGTACTTC	CASTMLTSRYEQYF
TRBV4-2	.	TRBJ1-2	few	TGTGCCAGCAGCCACGAAGGGGACTCATCTAACTATGGCTACACCTTC	CASSHEGDSSNYGYTF
TRBV6-1	.	TRBJ2-7	.	TGTGCCATCGGACGGAGCTCCTACGAGCAGTACTTC	CAIGRSSYEQYF
TRBV4-3	TRBD2	TRBJ2-1	.	TGCGCCAGCAGCGAGGGACTAGCTGACAATGAGCAGTTCTTC	CASSEGLADNEQFF
TRBV12-5	TRBD2	TRBJ2-5	.	TGTGCTAGTGCGTATGCGGGAGCAGAGACCCAGTACTTC	CASAYAGAETQYF
TRBV27	.	TRBJ2-7	.	TGTGCCAGCAGTTTAATTCCGGGGCCTCTTACCTACGAGCAGTACTTC	CASSLIPGPLTYEQYF
TRBV29-1	TRBD2	TRBJ2-1	.	TGCAGCGTTTTTCCCCAGGGACTAGCGGGATTATACAATGAGCAGTTCTTC	CSVFPQGLAGLYNEQFF
TRBV13	.	TRBJ2-4	.	TGTGCCAGCAGCTCCGCCGCCTCAACCGCCAGAAACATTCAGTACTTC	CASSSAASTARNIQYF
TRBV9	.	TRBJ1-1	.	TGTGCCAGCAGTTATAACAAGGACAATCCGAACACTGAAGCTTTCTTT	CASSYNKDNPNTEAFF
TRBV5-6	.	TRBJ2-7	.	TGTGCCAGCAGCTTGCAGAGCTGGTCCGAGCAGTACTTC	CASSLQSWSEQYF
TRBV7-9	.	TRBJ1-4	few	TGTGCCAGCAGCGCTACAGGGAGAAAACTGTTTTTT	CASSATGRKLFF
TRBV28	TRBD2	TRBJ2-1	.	TGTGCCAGCAGGTTTCTGACTAGCGGGATGGACAATGAGCAGTTCTTC	CASRFLTSGMDNEQFF
TRBV6-1	.	TRBJ2-1	.	TGTGCCAGCAGTGAAGCCAATGAGCAGTTCTTC	CASSEANEQFF
TRBV29-1	TRBD1	TRBJ2-7	.	TGCAGCGTCCGGGACAGGGATTTCTACGAGCAGTACTTC	CSVRDRDFYEQYF
TRBV11-3	TRBD1	TRBJ2-7	.	TGTGCCAGCAGTCCCTCATCCGGGACAGGGTCTCTGTACTTC	CASSPSSGTGSLYF
TRBV19	.	TRBJ2-7	once	TGTGCCAGTAGTATTTCCGGAGGATCAGCCTACGAGCAGTACTTC	CASSISGGSAYEQYF
TRBV10-3	.	TRBJ1-2	.	TGTGCCATCAGTGAGTCTGCAGCTAACTATGGCTACACCTTC	CAISESAANYGYTF
TRBV6-1	TRBD1	TRBJ2-7	.	TGTGCCAGCAGTCCCCCAAGGGGACAGGGGGCCCAGCAGTACTTC	CASSPPRGQGAQQYF
TRBV6-4	TRBD1	TRBJ2-1	.	TGTGCCAGCAGTGACTACGGGACAGCCATCTACAATGAGCAGTTCTTC	CASSDYGTAIYNEQFF
TRBV30	.	TRBJ2-7	.	TGTGCCTGGAGTTGGACCCCAAGCTCCTACGAGCAGTACTTC	CAWSWTPSSYEQYF
TRBV4-3	.	TRBJ2-7	.	TGCGCCAGCAGCCAAGATCGTATTAGTTCGGGTGAGCAGTACTTC	CASSQDRISSGEQYF
TRBV7-9	.	TRBJ1-2	.	TGTGCCAGCAGCCCAGGGACCCAGGGGACCAACTATGGCTACACCTTC	CASSPGTQGTNYGYTF
TRBV7-9	.	TRBJ1-5	.	TGTGCCAGCAGCTTCGGGGGGTTTAATCAGCCCCAGCATTTT	CASSFGGFNQPQHF
TRBV14	TRBD1	TRBJ2-7	.	TGTGCCAGCAGCTGGGGCAGGGGGATCTACGAGCAGTACTTC	CASSWGRGIYEQYF
TRBV5-5	TRBD1	TRBJ2-7	once	TGTGCCAGCAGCCCGGACAGGGGGTTTCCTGAGAGCTCCTACGAGCAGTACTTC	CASSPDRGFPESSYEQYF
TRBV7-9	.	TRBJ1-4	.	TGTGCCAGCAGCTTAAGTGTCGGAGCGGCGGAAAAACTGTTTTTT	CASSLSVGAAEKLFF